The sequence of this T cell receptor (beta chain) was determined in a study of cytomegalovirus exposure and HLA in healthy donors. Points from the study as a whole: Segments of the TCR beta V type were, in most cases, productive about 90% or about 30% of the time in an earlier analysis. In a later analysis, HLA-associated beta chains showed higher expansion and lower generation probabilities than comparable chains.

Details on this clone: Antigen specificity is unknown.

Germline V gives CDR1 LGHNA, CDR2 YNFKEQ. The V and J ends lost 0 bases and 0 bases, in that order; junction bases with no gene match: 8. The CDR3 contains 18 residues. Amplification used 60 Vbeta primers and 13 Jbeta primers. Clones were read by immunoSEQ multiplex PCR, and TCRdb kept only the in-frame ones, dropping some. The repertoire holds 85,000 to 130,000 clones, with about three quarters as singletons. The specimen sequenced was PBMCs. The chain combines TRBV4-2 with TRBJ1-5; 7 bases agree with TRBD1. The origin of this receptor is a male donor in good health and CMV-seropositive. CDR3 in amino acids: CASSQDSGTVYSNQPQHF. The CDR3 DNA follows: TGTGCCAGCAGCCAAGATAGCGGGACAGTCTATAGCAATCAGCCCCAGCATTTT.